Each of the 27 T cell receptor beta chains below was sequenced from the same sample in a study of STAT3 mutations in large granular lymphocyte leukemia. Their antigen targets remain unknown. Sequenced by immunoSEQ multiplex PCR; TCRdb stores in-frame clones only, minus some. This sample carries 5,400 or so clones, approximately 49% of them seen once, and the ten largest clones take roughly 57%. Points from the study as a whole: Every T-LGLL patient had at least one immunodominant TCRbeta clonotype.

The source material was peripheral blood mononuclear cells. The receptor source for this set is a woman aged 70-85 years with T-cell large granular lymphocyte leukemia. Some clones in this sample may be carry-over from other donors' samples.

The V gene is TRBV25-1, the J gene TRBJ2-5, with TRBD2 as a possible D gene (6 bases). The CDR3 runs 14 residues. Trimming took 3 bases from V and 0 from J, leaving 8 bases between them. Germline CDR1 MGHDK, CDR2 SYGVNS. CDR3 sequence (DNA): TGTGCCAGCAGTGAGGGGGGAAACCAAGAGACCCAGTACTTC. This encodes CASSEGGNQETQYF.

This clone was detected a few times. The DNA for the CDR3 is TGCGCCAGCAGCTTGGTTGCTAGCGGGATGGTAGATACGCAGTATTTT. It yields the protein CASSLVASGMVDTQYF. The rearrangement joins TRBV5-1 to TRBJ2-3; 9 bases are a match to TRBD2. This CDR3 contains 16 residues. The germline V gene has CDR1 SGHRS and CDR2 YFSETQ. The J segment lost 5 bases and the V segment lost 0 bases, leaving 7 bases of the junction unmatched.

A few counts support this clone. The rearrangement links TRBV5-1 to TRBJ1-3; 8 bases align to TRBD1. The CDR3 spans 17 residues. Germline V gives CDR1 SGHRS, CDR2 YFSETQ. V lost 4 bases and J lost 0; bases outside the gene matches: 9. CDR3 sequence reads: CASSRQGITDSGNTIYF. The CDR3 nucleotides are TGCGCCAGCAGCAGACAGGGGATCACTGACTCTGGAAACACCATATATTTT.

This chain connects TRBV18 to TRBJ1-1; tentative D call: TRBD1 (5 bases). Germline V gene sequence: CDR1 KGHSH, CDR2 LQKENI. This CDR3 has 14 amino acids. With 4 bases removed from V and 3 bases from J, the gap between germline ends came to 12 bases. CDR3 sequence reads: CASSLSGGDTEAFF. Here the CDR3 DNA reads TGTGCCAGCTCACTCAGCGGGGGGGACACTGAAGCTTTCTTT.

This chain joins TRBV15 and TRBJ1-3; 7 bases fit TRBD1. CDR1 and CDR2 from the germline V gene are LNHNV and YYDKDF (reference sequence). The CDR3 sequence is 16 residues long. The junction had 6 bases not matched to a gene; V was cut back by 0 bases and J by 4 bases. CDR3 loop: CATSREATGLGNTIYF. For the CDR3, the DNA is TGTGCCACCAGCAGAGAGGCGACAGGGTTAGGAAACACCATATATTTT. The variable domain in full, with the rest retrieved from reference TRBV15 and TRBJ1-3, is DAMVIQNPRYQVTQFGKPVTLSCSQTLNHNVMYWYQQKSSQAPKLLFHYYDKDFNNEADTPDNFQSRRPNTSFCFLDIRSPGLGDTAMYLCATSREATGLGNTIYFGEGSWLTVV.

The chain joins TRBV25-1 to TRBJ1-1; the D is unclear. Germline CDR1 is MGHDK and CDR2 is SYGVNS. The CDR3 covers 12 residues. V was clipped by 4 bases and J by 4 bases, with 7 bases between them. Here the CDR3 reads CASSVSSTEAFF. The DNA of the CDR3 is TGTGCCAGCAGTGTATCCAGCACTGAAGCTTTCTTT.

This clone was detected a few times. The chain carries TRBV30 and TRBJ2-7; the D is unclear. Trimming removed 4 bases from V and 3 bases from J, with 13 bases in between. Germline V lookup: CDR1 GTSNPN, CDR2 SVGIG (reference sequence). This CDR3 is built from 13 residues. The CDR3 sequence is CAWNLEANYEQYF. The CDR3 DNA sequence: TGTGCCTGGAACCTGGAAGCCAACTACGAGCAGTACTTC.

The chain uses TRBV27 and TRBJ1-2; the D gene is possibly TRBD1 (6 bases). This CDR3 has 13 residues. Looked up from germline, CDR1 is MNHEY and CDR2 is SMNVEV (reference sequence). Trimming shortened V by 3 bases and J by 8 bases, and 13 bases separated the two germline ends. CDR3 in amino acids: CASSLSRGGGYTF. CDR3 in DNA: TGTGCCAGCAGTTTGTCCAGGGGAGGGGGCTACACCTTC.

The chain carries TRBV6-5 and TRBJ2-3; no clear D gene. The CDR3 is 12 residues long. The ends were cut back, 5 bases at V and 1 base at J, with 4 bases in the middle. The germline gives CDR1 MNHEY, CDR2 SVGAGI. CDR3 amino acids: CASSRGTDTQYF. CDR3 sequence (DNA): TGTGCCAGCAGTCGGGGCACAGATACGCAGTATTTT.

By sample share, this clone is medium-sized. The chain uses TRBV30 and TRBJ1-5; possibly TRBD1 for D (5 bases). The CDR3 has 13 residues. Trimming shortened V by 5 bases and J by 6 bases, and 14 bases separated the two germline ends. Germline V lookup: CDR1 GTSNPN, CDR2 SVGIG (reference sequence). The CDR3: CAWDQGGGQPQHF. CDR3 nucleotides: TGTGCCTGGGATCAGGGTGGAGGTCAGCCCCAGCATTTT. Full variable domain (outside the CDR3, taken from reference TRBV30 and TRBJ1-5): SQTIHQWPATLVQPVGSPLSLECTVEGTSNPNLYWYRQAAGRGLQLLFYSVGIGQISSEVPQNLSASRPQDRQFILSSKKLLLSDSGFYLCAWDQGGGQPQHFGDGTRLSIL.

This clone came up a few times. CDR3 sequence: CASSLARTQSSYEQYF. The CDR3 region has the DNA TGTGCCAGCAGCTTAGCACGGACCCAGAGCTCCTACGAGCAGTACTTC. The chain links TRBV7-8 to TRBJ2-7; no clear D gene. Trimming stripped 0 bases from V and 0 bases from J, with 12 bases between. The CDR3 sequence is 16 residues long. Germline V gives CDR1 SGHVS, CDR2 FQNEAQ.

This clone was observed a handful of times. The chain carries TRBV5-1 and TRBJ1-2, with unresolved D. Germline CDR1 reads SGHRS; CDR2 reads YFSETQ. Trimming pared 3 bases from V and 4 bases from J, leaving 10 bases between. The CDR3 length is 13 residues. CDR3 protein: CASSSTGSYGYTF. The CDR3 coding sequence is TGCGCCAGCAGCTCCACGGGTTCCTATGGCTACACCTTC.

This chain links TRBV30 with TRBJ2-1, with 10 positions matching TRBD2. V gave up 3 bases and J gave up 5 bases; unmatched junction bases: 4. Germline lookup yields CDR1 GTSNPN and CDR2 SVGIG (reference sequence). This CDR3 spans 14 amino acids. The CDR3 bases are TGTGCCTGGAGAGGACTAGCGGTCAACAATGAGCAGTTCTTC. It codes for CAWRGLAVNNEQFF.

The genes are TRBV18 and TRBJ2-7; 7 positions agree with TRBD2. The CDR3 is 14 residues long. V lost 3 bases and J lost 1; bases outside the gene matches: 3. Germline CDR1 reads KGHSH; CDR2 reads LQKENI. The CDR3 region is CASSPTSLSYEQYF. The CDR3 region has the DNA TGTGCCAGCTCACCGACTAGCCTATCCTACGAGCAGTACTTC.

This clone was counted a few times. The chain employs TRBV13 and TRBJ1-5; perhaps TRBD1 as D (5 bases). Trimming pared 5 bases from V and 6 bases from J, leaving 14 bases between. CDR3 length: 14 residues. In germline, CDR1 is PRHDT, CDR2 FYEKMQ (reference sequence). CDR3 region: CASSLREIGQPQHF. DNA for the CDR3: TGTGCCAGCAGCCTCAGGGAGATAGGTCAGCCCCAGCATTTT.

This clone was counted a few times. The J gene is TRBJ2-1, the V gene TRBV5-4; D call uncertain. Germline assignment: CDR1 SGHNT and CDR2 YYREEE (reference sequence). Trimming cost V 3 bases and J 4 bases, with 5 bases left between them. CDR3 size: 12 residues. The CDR3 sequence: CASSSTYNEQFF. In DNA, the CDR3 is TGTGCCAGCAGCTCTACATACAATGAGCAGTTCTTC.

This rearrangement joins TRBV9 to TRBJ2-1, with no clear D. Per the germline V gene, CDR1 is SGDLS and CDR2 is YYNGEE. The CDR3 loop spans 12 amino acids. Trimming removed 3 bases at V and 6 bases at J, with 7 bases between. For the CDR3, the DNA is TGTGCCAGCAGCGGGGCCCTCAATGAGCAGTTCTTC. Translated, it gives CASSGALNEQFF.

The chain combines TRBV27 with TRBJ1-4; tentative D call: TRBD1 (5 bases). There are 15 residues in the CDR3. Germline V gene lookup returns CDR1 MNHEY and CDR2 SMNVEV (reference sequence). V lost 8 bases and J lost 8, with 21 bases in between. The CDR3 nucleotides read TGTGCCAGCCGAATGGGCCCGGGAGGGGTAGAAAAACTGTTTTTT. Translating gives CASRMGPGGVEKLFF. The whole variable domain, remainder taken from reference TRBV27 and TRBJ1-4, is EAQVTQNPRYLITVTGKKLTVTCSQNMNHEYMSWYRQDPGLGLRQIYYSMNVEVTDKGDVPEGYKVSRKEKRNFPLILESPSPNQTSLYFCASRMGPGGVEKLFFGSGTQLSVL.

This chain joins TRBV5-6 and TRBJ1-2, with a possible D match to TRBD1 (6 bases). Germline V gene sequence: CDR1 SGHDT, CDR2 YYEEEE. The germline V and J ends were trimmed by 5 bases and 4 bases, with 9 bases remaining between them. The CDR3 extends over 12 amino acids. The CDR3 sequence: CASRGALYGYTF. In nucleotides, the CDR3 is TGTGCCAGCAGGGGGGCGCTCTATGGCTACACCTTC. The variable domain in full, completed from reference TRBV5-6 and TRBJ1-2, reads DAGVTQSPTHLIKTRGQQVTLRCSPKSGHDTVSWYQQALGQGPQFIFQYYEEEERQRGNFPDRFSGHQFPNYSSELNVNALLLGDSALYLCASRGALYGYTFGSGTRLTVV.

The rearrangement uses TRBV13 and TRBJ2-5; no reliable D call. The CDR3 covers 13 residues. The germline V gene encodes CDR1 PRHDT and CDR2 FYEKMQ (reference sequence). V gave up 5 bases and J gave up 1 base, with 8 bases separating them. In nucleotides, the CDR3 is TGTGCCAGCAGCCTTAGCAGCCAAGAGACCCAGTACTTC. Amino acid sequence: CASSLSSQETQYF.

The chain combines TRBV5-4 with TRBJ2-7, with D hard to call. This CDR3 is built from 14 residues. V lost 0 bases to trimming and J lost 2 bases, with 9 bases between them. CDR1 is SGHNT, CDR2 YYREEE, per germline (reference sequence). CDR3 in amino acids: CASSLAGGPYEQYF. In nucleotides, the CDR3 is TGTGCCAGCAGCTTGGCCGGCGGACCCTACGAGCAGTACTTC. Filled out from reference TRBV5-4 and TRBJ2-7, the complete variable domain reads ETGVTQSPTHLIKTRGQQVTLRCSSQSGHNTVSWYQQALGQGPQFIFQYYREEENGRGNFPPRFSGLQFPNYSSELNVNALELDDSALYLCASSLAGGPYEQYFGPGTRLTVT.

J is TRBJ2-7 and V is TRBV29-1, with 8 bases matching TRBD2. The CDR3 runs to 13 residues. Germline-derived CDR1 and CDR2 are SQVTM and ANQGSEA. J lost 6 bases, V lost 7 bases, and 11 bases had no gene match. CDR3 in DNA: TGCAGCGCCGTGAGCGGGAGCCTTTCCGAGCAGTACTTC. Its translation is CSAVSGSLSEQYF.

The V and J genes are TRBV7-9 and TRBJ1-5; D ambiguous. This CDR3 comprises 11 residues. Germline V gene data show CDR1 as SEHNR and CDR2 as FQNEAQ (reference sequence). V was trimmed by 4 bases and J by 6 bases, leaving 4 bases between them. As DNA, the CDR3 is TGTGCCAGCAGCTCAGGTCAGCCCCAGCATTTT. It specifies CASSSGQPQHF.

The gene calls are TRBV30 and TRBJ2-3; 12 bases agree with TRBD2. The length of the CDR3 is 15 residues. The V gene end was trimmed by 8 bases and the J gene end by 0 bases; junction bases not matched to a gene: 6. CDR1 is GTSNPN, CDR2 SVGIG, per germline (reference sequence). The CDR3 nucleotides read TGTGCCCGGACTAGCGGGAACCCCAGCACAGATACGCAGTATTTT. Translating gives CARTSGNPSTDTQYF.

This clone has more than one count but fewer than ten. This chain connects TRBV18 to TRBJ1-4; unclear D gene. CDR1 is KGHSH and CDR2 is LQKENI in the germline V gene. Trimming removed 4 bases at V and 6 bases at J, with 15 bases between. CDR3 length: 15 residues. The CDR3 DNA is TGTGCCAGCTCACGGGCACCCGAGAATTATGAAAAACTGTTTTTT. It specifies CASSRAPENYEKLFF.

This chain links TRBV30 with TRBJ1-2, with 8 nucleotides matching TRBD1. This CDR3 is built from 13 residues. Losses at the gene ends were 2 bases for V and 5 bases for J; bases not matched to a gene: 4. Germline V gene lookup returns CDR1 GTSNPN and CDR2 SVGIG (reference sequence). CDR3 coding DNA: TGTGCCTGGAGTTCCGACAGGGGTTATGGCTACACCTTC. Amino acid sequence: CAWSSDRGYGYTF.

The chain couples TRBV5-6 to TRBJ2-5, with TRBD1 identical over 9 bases. V shed 4 bases and J 4 bases; nucleotides not matched to a gene: 8. The CDR3 length is 15 residues. Germline V gives CDR1 SGHDT, CDR2 YYEEEE. The CDR3 DNA reads TGTGCCAGCAGCACTGGGGACAGGGTCGTAGAGACCCAGTACTTC. Translating it yields CASSTGDRVVETQYF.